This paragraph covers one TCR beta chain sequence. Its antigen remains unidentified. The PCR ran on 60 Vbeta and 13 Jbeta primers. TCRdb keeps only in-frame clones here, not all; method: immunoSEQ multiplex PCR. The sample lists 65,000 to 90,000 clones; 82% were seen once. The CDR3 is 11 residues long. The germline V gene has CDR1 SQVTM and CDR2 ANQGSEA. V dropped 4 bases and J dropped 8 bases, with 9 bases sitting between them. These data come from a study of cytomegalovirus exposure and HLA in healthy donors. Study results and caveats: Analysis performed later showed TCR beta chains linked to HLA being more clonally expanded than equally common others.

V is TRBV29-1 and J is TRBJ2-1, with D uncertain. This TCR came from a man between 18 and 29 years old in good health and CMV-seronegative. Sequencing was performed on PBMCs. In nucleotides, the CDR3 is TGCAGCGTTGCACAGTTGCATGAGCAGTTCTTC. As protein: CSVAQLHEQFF.